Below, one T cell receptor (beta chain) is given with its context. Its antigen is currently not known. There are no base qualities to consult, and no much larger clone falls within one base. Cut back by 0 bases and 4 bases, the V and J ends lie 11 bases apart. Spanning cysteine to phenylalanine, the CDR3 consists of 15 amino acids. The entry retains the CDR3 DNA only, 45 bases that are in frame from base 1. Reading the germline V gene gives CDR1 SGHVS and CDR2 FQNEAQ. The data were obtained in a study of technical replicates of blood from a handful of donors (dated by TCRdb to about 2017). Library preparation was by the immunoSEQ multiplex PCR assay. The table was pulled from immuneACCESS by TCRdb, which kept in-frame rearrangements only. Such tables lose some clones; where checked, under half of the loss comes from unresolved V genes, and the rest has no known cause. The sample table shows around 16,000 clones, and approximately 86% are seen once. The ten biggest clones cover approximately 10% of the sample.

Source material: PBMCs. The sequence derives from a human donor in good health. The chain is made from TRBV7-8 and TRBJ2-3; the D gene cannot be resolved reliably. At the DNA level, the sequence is TGTGCCAGCAGCTTAGCCCCAGATCCCGCAGATACGCAGTATTTT. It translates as CASSLAPDPADTQYF.